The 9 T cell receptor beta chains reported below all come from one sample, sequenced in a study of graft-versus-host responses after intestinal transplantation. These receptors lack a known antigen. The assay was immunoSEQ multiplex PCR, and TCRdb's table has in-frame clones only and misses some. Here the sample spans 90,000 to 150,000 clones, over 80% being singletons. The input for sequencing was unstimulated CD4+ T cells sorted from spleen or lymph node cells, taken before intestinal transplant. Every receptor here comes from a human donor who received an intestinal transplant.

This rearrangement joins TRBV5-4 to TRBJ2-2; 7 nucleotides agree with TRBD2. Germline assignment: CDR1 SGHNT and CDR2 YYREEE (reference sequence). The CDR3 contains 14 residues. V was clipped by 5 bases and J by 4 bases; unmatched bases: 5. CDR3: CASSWDYPTGELFF. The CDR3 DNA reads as TGTGCCAGCAGTTGGGACTACCCCACCGGGGAGCTGTTTTTT.

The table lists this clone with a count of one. CDR3 region: CSGGRASEQYF. CDR3 bases: TGCAGTGGCGGAAGGGCGTCCGAGCAGTACTTC. This chain links TRBV20-1 with TRBJ2-7; D gene unclear. Germline values: CDR1 DFQATT, CDR2 SNEGSKA (reference sequence). CDR3 length equals 11 residues. V was trimmed by 7 bases and J by 6 bases, leaving 13 bases between them.

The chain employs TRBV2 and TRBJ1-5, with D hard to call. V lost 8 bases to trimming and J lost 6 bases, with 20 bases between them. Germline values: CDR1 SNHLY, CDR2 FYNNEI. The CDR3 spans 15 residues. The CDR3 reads CASGMDGQRGQPQHF. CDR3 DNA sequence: TGTGCCAGCGGAATGGACGGCCAGAGAGGTCAGCCCCAGCATTTT.

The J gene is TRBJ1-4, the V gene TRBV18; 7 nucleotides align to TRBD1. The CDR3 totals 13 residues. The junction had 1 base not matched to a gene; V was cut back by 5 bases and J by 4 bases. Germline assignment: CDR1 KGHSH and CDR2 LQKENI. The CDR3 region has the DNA TGTGCCAGCTCAAGGGGGCGTAATGAAAAACTGTTTTTT. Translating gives CASSRGRNEKLFF.

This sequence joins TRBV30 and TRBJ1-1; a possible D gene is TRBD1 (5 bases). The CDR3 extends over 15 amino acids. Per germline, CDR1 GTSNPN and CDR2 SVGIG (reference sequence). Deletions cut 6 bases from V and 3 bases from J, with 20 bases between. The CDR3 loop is CACLPGWGKDTEAFF. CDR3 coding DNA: TGTGCCTGCCTACCCGGATGGGGGAAGGACACTGAAGCTTTCTTT. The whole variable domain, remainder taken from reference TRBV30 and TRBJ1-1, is SQTIHQWPATLVQPVGSPLSLECTVEGTSNPNLYWYRQAAGRGLQLLFYSVGIGQISSEVPQNLSASRPQDRQFILSSKKLLLSDSGFYLCACLPGWGKDTEAFFGQGTRLTVV.

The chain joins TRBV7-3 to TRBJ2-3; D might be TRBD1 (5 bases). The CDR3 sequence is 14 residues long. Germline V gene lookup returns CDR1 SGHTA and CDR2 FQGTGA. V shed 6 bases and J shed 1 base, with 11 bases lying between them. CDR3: CASSRRQRTDTQYF. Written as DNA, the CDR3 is TGTGCCAGCAGTCGTAGACAGCGCACAGATACGCAGTATTTT. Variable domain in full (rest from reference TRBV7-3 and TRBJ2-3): GAGVSQTPSNKVTEKGKYVELRCDPISGHTALYWYRQSLGQGPEFLIYFQGTGAADDSGLPNDRFFAVRPEGSVSTLKIQRTERGDSAVYLCASSRRQRTDTQYFGPGTRLTVL.

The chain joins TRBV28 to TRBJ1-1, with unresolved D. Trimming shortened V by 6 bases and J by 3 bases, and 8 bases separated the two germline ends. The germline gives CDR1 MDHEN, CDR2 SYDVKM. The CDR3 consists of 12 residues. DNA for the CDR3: TGTGCCAGCAGAGCCGATTACACTGAAGCTTTCTTT. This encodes CASRADYTEAFF.

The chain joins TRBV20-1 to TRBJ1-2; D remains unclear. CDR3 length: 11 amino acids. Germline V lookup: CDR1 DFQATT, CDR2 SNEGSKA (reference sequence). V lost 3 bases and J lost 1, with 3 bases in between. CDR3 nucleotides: TGCAGTGCTAGTTTTAACTATGGCTACACCTTC. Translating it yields CSASFNYGYTF.

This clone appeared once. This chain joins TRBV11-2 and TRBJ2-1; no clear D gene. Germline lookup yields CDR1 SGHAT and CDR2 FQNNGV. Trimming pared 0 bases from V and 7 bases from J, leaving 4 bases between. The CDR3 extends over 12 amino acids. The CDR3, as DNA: TGTGCCAGCAGCTTAGAAGGGAATGAGCAGTTCTTC. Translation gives CASSLEGNEQFF.